The 18 T cell receptor beta chains in this list originate from one sample, sequenced in a study of beta chain features in type 1 diabetes. Every bit of the isolated RNA underwent reverse transcription, so sequencing read expressed TCRB transcripts. Using immunoSEQ multiplex PCR, the repertoire was profiled, and TCRdb retains in-frame clones only, with some absent. The table has fewer than 500,000 clones, approximately 13% seen once. Sequenced sample: naive CD4+ T cells from blood. These receptors originate from a man younger than 40 in good health.

This clone has just a few counts. The V call is TRBV5-1, the J call TRBJ2-1; 11 nucleotides agree with TRBD2. The germline CDR1 and CDR2 sequences are SGHRS and YFSETQ. The ends lost 2 bases at V and 5 bases at J; junction bases unmatched: 6. The CDR3 is 16 residues long. CDR3 loop: CASSFELAGGNNEQFF. Written as DNA, the CDR3 is TGCGCCAGCAGCTTTGAATTAGCGGGAGGGAACAATGAGCAGTTCTTC.

This clone was seen more than once but under ten times. This chain links TRBV5-6 with TRBJ2-1, with D possibly being TRBD1 (6 bases). Trimming pared 4 bases from V and 3 bases from J, leaving 20 bases between. The CDR3 consists of 17 residues. Germline V gene sequence: CDR1 SGHDT, CDR2 YYEEEE. CDR3 region: CASSRIPTGTGYNEQFF. The CDR3 DNA reads TGTGCCAGCAGCCGTATCCCGACAGGTACCGGCTACAATGAGCAGTTCTTC. Using reference TRBV5-6 and TRBJ2-1 for the parts outside the CDR3, the full variable domain is DAGVTQSPTHLIKTRGQQVTLRCSPKSGHDTVSWYQQALGQGPQFIFQYYEEEERQRGNFPDRFSGHQFPNYSSELNVNALLLGDSALYLCASSRIPTGTGYNEQFFGPGTRLTVL.

The rearrangement uses TRBV10-3 and TRBJ1-3, with 8 nucleotides matching TRBD1. The germline V gene has CDR1 ENHRY and CDR2 SYGVKD. The CDR3 length is 16 residues. Germline trimming cut 6 bases from V and 6 bases from J; bases unmatched to any gene: 13. The CDR3 DNA reads as TGTGCCATCAGCGCTTTCGGACAGGGCTTAAAAAACACCATATATTTT. This codes for CAISAFGQGLKNTIYF.

The sample holds a few counts of this clone. Other DNA sequences of this sample code for an identical CDR3. The chain uses TRBV15 and TRBJ2-3; D not certain. This CDR3 contains 13 residues. The germline V and J ends were trimmed by 0 bases and 2 bases, with 3 bases remaining between them. Germline V gene lookup returns CDR1 LNHNV and CDR2 YYDKDF (reference sequence). CDR3 sequence reads: CATSRDLTDTQYF. CDR3 DNA: TGTGCCACCAGCAGAGACCTCACAGATACGCAGTATTTT.

The V gene is TRBV5-1, the J gene TRBJ2-3; the match to TRBD2 covers 10 bases. V shed 0 bases, J shed 0 bases, and the junction held 1 base outside the gene matches. CDR1 SGHRS and CDR2 YFSETQ come from the germline V gene. CDR3 length: 16 residues. The CDR3 DNA sequence: TGCGCCAGCAGCTTGGAACTAGCGGGAAGCACAGATACGCAGTATTTT. It encodes CASSLELAGSTDTQYF.

This clone has more than one count but fewer than ten. V and J are TRBV12-2 and TRBJ2-3; the table's D call of TRBD1 was not tested on the DNA. TRBV12-2 is a known pseudogene. The CDR3 has 10 amino acids. CDR3 in amino acids: CASRLGDSDF. DNA of the CDR3: TGTGCAAGTCGCTTAGGGGACAGCGATTTT.

The chain employs TRBV11-3 and TRBJ2-2, with D possibly matching TRBD2 (5 bases). The CDR3 sequence is 14 residues long. V was trimmed by 6 bases and J by 7 bases, leaving 15 bases between them. Per the germline V gene, CDR1 is SGHNT and CDR2 is YENEEA. The CDR3 spells CASSGLSRGGELFF. CDR3 sequence (DNA): TGTGCCAGCAGTGGGCTTTCTCGGGGCGGGGAGCTGTTTTTT.

This rearrangement joins TRBV29-1 to TRBJ1-2; 12 bases are a match to TRBD1. Trimming took 7 bases from V and 7 from J; bases not matched to a gene: 4. The CDR3 consists of 12 residues. The germline V gene has CDR1 SQVTM and CDR2 ANQGSEA. CDR3: CSGGQGASGYTF. The CDR3 DNA sequence: TGCAGCGGGGGACAGGGGGCGTCTGGCTACACCTTC.

This clone has a handful of counts. The rearrangement joins TRBV7-2 to TRBJ1-2; TRBD1 matches at 7 bases. CDR3 length: 15 amino acids. The trim removed 0 bases at V and 3 bases at J, leaving 4 bases unmatched. Looked up from germline, CDR1 is SGHTA and CDR2 is FQGNSA. The CDR3 region is CASSLARGEYYGYTF. CDR3 sequence (DNA): TGTGCCAGCAGCTTAGCCAGGGGGGAATACTATGGCTACACCTTC.

This clone was counted between two and nine times. The chain links TRBV6-5 to TRBJ2-6; no definite D call. The V gene's germline CDR1 is MNHEY and CDR2 SVGAGI. V was trimmed by 5 bases and J by 0 bases, leaving 8 bases between them. This CDR3 has 15 residues. Here the CDR3 DNA reads TGTGCCAGCAGTGCCAAAATCTCTGGGGCCAACGTCCTGACTTTC. Translating gives CASSAKISGANVLTF.

This clone turned up a few times. The V call is TRBV27, the J call TRBJ2-4, with TRBD2 matching over 11 bases. The CDR3 has 13 residues. The trim removed 10 bases at V and 9 bases at J, leaving 8 bases unmatched. CDR1 and CDR2 (germline): MNHEY, SMNVEV (reference sequence). The CDR3 region is CATRHGLAGIQYF. In DNA, the CDR3 is TGTGCCACAAGACACGGACTAGCGGGCATTCAGTACTTC.

This clone was seen many times. The chain couples TRBV29-1 to TRBJ2-6; D unresolved. CDR1 is SQVTM, CDR2 ANQGSEA, per germline. This CDR3 region has 13 residues. Deletions cut 4 bases from V and 0 bases from J, with 4 bases between. The CDR3, as DNA: TGCAGCGTTGGATCCTCTGGGGCCAACGTCCTGACTTTC. It translates to CSVGSSGANVLTF.

This clone was counted a few times. V is TRBV7-9 and J is TRBJ2-6; D is unclear. CDR1 is SEHNR and CDR2 is FQNEAQ in the germline V gene (reference sequence). The ends were cut back, 5 bases at V and 0 bases at J, with 17 bases in the middle. The CDR3 runs to 18 residues. CDR3 DNA sequence: TGTGCCAGCAGCACACATCAAACTTTAACCTCTGGGGCCAACGTCCTGACTTTC. Translated: CASSTHQTLTSGANVLTF.

Regarding this clone: The same CDR3 arises from other DNA sequences in this sample as well. The chain recombines TRBV7-2 with TRBJ2-3, with TRBD2 matching 12 bases. There are 16 residues in the CDR3. V lost 2 bases, J lost 1 base, and 1 base stayed unmatched. The germline CDR1 and CDR2 sequences are SGHTA and FQGNSA. The CDR3 is CASSLLAGGGTDTQYF. As DNA, the CDR3 is TGTGCCAGCAGCTTACTAGCGGGAGGGGGCACAGATACGCAGTATTTT.

This clone was seen only a few times. The chain combines TRBV7-6 with TRBJ2-2, with D tentatively TRBD2 (5 bases). The germline V gene has CDR1 SGHVS and CDR2 FNYEAQ. The CDR3 has 15 residues. V was pared by 5 bases and J by 3 bases, with 13 bases between. The CDR3 nucleotides read TGTGCCAGCAGCCGCCTCTCGGGGTACACCGGGGAGCTGTTTTTT. Translated, it gives CASSRLSGYTGELFF.

This clone was seen more than once but under ten times. The rearrangement joins TRBV18 to TRBJ1-3; 8 bases agree with TRBD1. Germline CDR1 KGHSH, CDR2 LQKENI. This CDR3 has 15 amino acids. J lost 3 bases, V lost 2 bases, and 3 bases had no gene match. CDR3 loop: CASSPADRGGNTIYF. The CDR3 DNA follows: TGTGCCAGCTCACCAGCCGACAGGGGTGGAAACACCATATATTTT.

This clone was recorded a few times. The rearrangement uses TRBV5-1 and TRBJ1-1, with TRBD1 identical over 7 bases. The V gene's germline CDR1 is SGHRS and CDR2 YFSETQ. CDR3 length: 14 residues. J was trimmed by 4 bases and V by 3 bases; bases with no gene match: 6. The CDR3: CASSSQTGLTEAFF. CDR3 coding DNA: TGCGCCAGCAGCTCACAGACAGGGCTCACTGAAGCTTTCTTT.

This clone was observed a few times. This sequence joins TRBV25-1 and TRBJ2-5; 12 bases align to TRBD1. Germline loops: CDR1 MGHDK, CDR2 SYGVNS. The CDR3 runs to 16 residues. The V segment lost 6 bases and the J segment 1 base; nucleotides outside the gene matches: 6. The CDR3, as DNA: TGTGCCAGCAGCGCTCGGGACAGGGGGCTCCAAGAGACCCAGTACTTC. Its translation: CASSARDRGLQETQYF.